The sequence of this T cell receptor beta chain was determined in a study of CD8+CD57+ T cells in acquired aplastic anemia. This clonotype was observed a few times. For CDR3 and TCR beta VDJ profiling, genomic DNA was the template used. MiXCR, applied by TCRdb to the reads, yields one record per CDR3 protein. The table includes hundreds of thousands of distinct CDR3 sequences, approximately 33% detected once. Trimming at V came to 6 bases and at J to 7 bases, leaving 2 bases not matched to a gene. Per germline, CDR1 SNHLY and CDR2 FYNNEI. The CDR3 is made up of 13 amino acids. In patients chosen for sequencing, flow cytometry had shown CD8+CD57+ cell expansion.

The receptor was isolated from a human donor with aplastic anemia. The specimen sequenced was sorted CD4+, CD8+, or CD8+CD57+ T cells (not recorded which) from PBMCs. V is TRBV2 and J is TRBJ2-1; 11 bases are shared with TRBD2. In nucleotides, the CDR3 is TGTGCCAGCAGGACTAGCGGGATAAATGAGCAGTTCTTC. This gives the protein CASRTSGINEQFF. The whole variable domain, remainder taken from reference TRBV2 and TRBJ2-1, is EPEVTQTPSHQVTQMGQEVILRCVPISNHLYFYWYRQILGQKVEFLVSFYNNEISEKSEIFDDQFSVERPDGSNFTLKIRSTKLEDSAMYFCASRTSGINEQFFGPGTRLTVL.